The 10 T cell receptor beta chains below were found in one sample sequenced in a study of blood T cell repertoires in COVID-19. TCRdb's table, derived via immunoSEQ multiplex PCR, lists solely in-frame clones and lacks some. The table lists about 210,000 clones, 80% to 90% of them singletons. The material sequenced was PBMCs or T cells enriched from blood (not recorded which). Receptor source: a man aged 40-49 years who had recovered from COVID-19.

The V and J genes are TRBV7-3 and TRBJ2-1; 10 positions match TRBD2. The CDR3 sequence is 16 residues long. Germline trimming cut 5 bases from V and 7 bases from J; bases unmatched to any gene: 11. The germline V gene has CDR1 SGHTA and CDR2 FQGTGA. The CDR3 bases are TGTGCCAGCAGCCCGACTAGCGGGTGGTTCACAAATGAGCAGTTCTTC. Amino acid sequence: CASSPTSGWFTNEQFF. The variable domain in full, with the rest retrieved from reference TRBV7-3 and TRBJ2-1, is GAGVSQTPSNKVTEKGKYVELRCDPISGHTALYWYRQSLGQGPEFLIYFQGTGAADDSGLPNDRFFAVRPEGSVSTLKIQRTERGDSAVYLCASSPTSGWFTNEQFFGPGTRLTVL.

This CDR3 is CASSLQTGGESPLHF. CDR3 DNA sequence: TGTGCCAGCAGCCTACAAACAGGGGGCGAGTCACCCCTCCACTTT. The V gene is TRBV9, the J gene TRBJ1-6; 9 nucleotides line up with TRBD1. Germline loops: CDR1 SGDLS, CDR2 YYNGEE. With V trimmed by 4 bases and J by 10 bases, 9 bases remained unmatched. This CDR3 has 15 amino acids.

This clone was recorded a few times. The V call is TRBV19, the J call TRBJ2-1; TRBD2 aligns across 8 bases. Germline CDR1 LNHDA, CDR2 SQIVND (reference sequence). The CDR3 covers 14 residues. V gave up 5 bases and J gave up 7 bases; unmatched junction bases: 7. In nucleotides, the CDR3 is TGTGCCAGTAGTTATAGCGGGACGTATAATGAGCAGTTCTTC. As protein: CASSYSGTYNEQFF.

This chain uses TRBV20-1 with TRBJ1-1; no clear D. The germline V gene has CDR1 DFQATT and CDR2 SNEGSKA (reference sequence). The ends were cut back, 3 bases at V and 1 base at J, with 15 bases in the middle. The CDR3 consists of 15 residues. This CDR3 is CSASRIQQSNTEAFF. Here the CDR3 DNA reads TGCAGTGCTAGTAGGATCCAACAGTCGAACACTGAAGCTTTCTTT.

Only a few counts were recorded for this clone. The CDR3 DNA reads TGTGCCAGCAGGCAGGACTCCTACGAGCAGTACTTC. Amino acids: CASRQDSYEQYF. The chain carries TRBV2 and TRBJ2-7, with unresolved D. Trimming took off 6 bases at V and 0 bases at J, with 6 bases between the two ends. CDR3 length equals 12 residues. CDR1 and CDR2 (germline): SNHLY, FYNNEI.

This chain connects TRBV30 to TRBJ1-3; D not certain. Germline CDR1 and CDR2: GTSNPN and SVGIG (reference sequence). This CDR3 is 13 amino acids long. Trimming removed 7 bases at V and 0 bases at J, with 10 bases between. The CDR3 sequence: CAFGSSSGNTIYF. CDR3 in DNA: TGTGCCTTTGGCAGTTCCTCTGGAAACACCATATATTTT.

The chain employs TRBV5-1 and TRBJ2-3; 8 bases are a match to TRBD2. J gave up 1 base and V 1 base, and 2 bases lay outside the gene matches. Germline CDR1 reads SGHRS; CDR2 reads YFSETQ. The CDR3 consists of 15 residues. CDR3 sequence: CASSLQTSGTDTQYF. CDR3 sequence (DNA): TGCGCCAGCAGCTTGCAGACTAGCGGCACAGATACGCAGTATTTT.

The chain has TRBV5-1 and TRBJ1-3; no clear D. V lost 4 bases to trimming and J lost 2 bases, with 10 bases between them. This CDR3 region has 14 residues. CDR1 and CDR2 from the germline V gene are SGHRS and YFSETQ. For the CDR3, the DNA is TGCGCCAGCAGCCCGCGTGAGACTGGAAACACCATATATTTT. Protein product: CASSPRETGNTIYF.

CDR3 sequence: CASSYSAAVSNQPQHF. Written as DNA, the CDR3 is TGTGCCAGCAGTTACTCGGCGGCAGTAAGCAATCAGCCCCAGCATTTT. The V gene is TRBV6-5, the J gene TRBJ1-5; D is unclear. V dropped 0 bases and J dropped 1 base, with 10 bases sitting between them. The CDR3 length is 16 residues. Germline V gene lookup returns CDR1 MNHEY and CDR2 SVGAGI.

The V call is TRBV2, the J call TRBJ1-5; possibly TRBD1 for D (5 bases). This CDR3 comprises 14 residues. The germline gives CDR1 SNHLY, CDR2 FYNNEI. V lost 6 bases, J lost 3 bases, and 12 bases lay in between. The CDR3 nucleotides read TGTGCCAGCAGCGCCCGACAGCACAATCAGCCCCAGCATTTT. It specifies CASSARQHNQPQHF.